The 24 T cell receptor beta chains below come from one sample, sequenced in a study of cytomegalovirus exposure and HLA in healthy donors. The PCR employed 60 Vbeta primers together with 13 Jbeta primers. Here immunoSEQ multiplex PCR was the method, and the copy in TCRdb shows in-frame clones only, minus some. The sample includes 270,000 or so clones, about 90% of them seen just once. The source material was PBMCs. The source is a girl aged 2-10 years in good health and CMV-seronegative.

Of note for this clone: Other DNA sequences in the sample encode the same CDR3. This chain connects TRBV20-1 to TRBJ2-5; unclear D gene. Germline CDR1 is DFQATT and CDR2 is SNEGSKA (reference sequence). V lost 3 bases, J lost 4 bases, and 3 bases lay in between. The CDR3 has 10 residues. The CDR3 loop is CSASLETQYF. The DNA of the CDR3 is TGCAGTGCTAGCCTAGAGACCCAGTACTTC.

The chain employs TRBV12-5 and TRBJ2-7; TRBD2 agrees at 13 bases. This CDR3 has 15 residues. Germline V gene lookup returns CDR1 LGHNT and CDR2 FRNRAP. Trimming took 5 bases from V and 3 from J; bases not matched to a gene: 4. The CDR3, as DNA: TGTGCTAGTGGTCCGGGACTAGCGGGAAACTACGAGCAGTACTTC. As protein: CASGPGLAGNYEQYF.

The chain has TRBV7-8 and TRBJ1-5; D is perhaps TRBD1 (6 bases). V was trimmed by 5 bases and J by 3 bases, leaving 14 bases between them. This CDR3 contains 15 residues. CDR1 is SGHVS, CDR2 FQNEAQ, per germline. The CDR3 protein is CASSDRWGHNQPQHF. In nucleotides, the CDR3 is TGTGCCAGCAGCGATAGATGGGGGCACAATCAGCCCCAGCATTTT.

The chain is built from TRBV5-4 and TRBJ2-1, with TRBD2 matching over 8 bases. V shed 4 bases and J 2 bases; nucleotides not matched to a gene: 11. Germline V gene sequence: CDR1 SGHNT, CDR2 YYREEE (reference sequence). This CDR3 comprises 17 residues. As DNA, the CDR3 is TGTGCCAGCAGCCCCCAAGGACTAGCCCCCCCCTACAATGAGCAGTTCTTC. Protein: CASSPQGLAPPYNEQFF.

The chain employs TRBV15 and TRBJ2-5; 10 positions match TRBD2. The germline gives CDR1 LNHNV, CDR2 YYDKDF (reference sequence). The CDR3 loop spans 17 amino acids. With 0 bases clipped from V and 0 bases from J, the junction kept 4 bases outside the gene matches. This CDR3 reads CATSRDIGLADQETQYF. Here the CDR3 DNA reads TGTGCCACCAGCAGAGATATCGGACTAGCGGACCAAGAGACCCAGTACTTC. Supplemented by reference TRBV15 and TRBJ2-5, the full variable domain reads DAMVIQNPRYQVTQFGKPVTLSCSQTLNHNVMYWYQQKSSQAPKLLFHYYDKDFNNEADTPDNFQSRRPNTSFCFLDIRSPGLGDTAMYLCATSRDIGLADQETQYFGPGTRLLVL.

V usage is TRBV5-1 and J usage is TRBJ2-3; TRBD2 agrees at 8 bases. The CDR3 runs to 15 residues. The germline V gene encodes CDR1 SGHRS and CDR2 YFSETQ. V lost 6 bases and J lost 3; bases outside the gene matches: 9. CDR3: CASNIGGGPTDTQYF. The CDR3 DNA reads TGCGCCAGCAATATCGGGGGGGGGCCAACAGATACGCAGTATTTT.

V usage is TRBV11-2 and J usage is TRBJ2-5, with TRBD1 identical over 8 bases. Trimming removed 2 bases from V and 2 bases from J; junction bases left unmatched: 4. This CDR3 has 15 amino acids. Germline V gene sequence: CDR1 SGHAT, CDR2 FQNNGV. CDR3 loop: CASSLRDRIQETQYF. Written as DNA, the CDR3 is TGTGCCAGCAGCTTACGGGACAGGATACAAGAGACCCAGTACTTC.

This chain uses TRBV5-4 with TRBJ2-7, with 7 bases aligning to TRBD1. The length of the CDR3 is 14 residues. Germline V CDR1 and CDR2: SGHNT, YYREEE (reference sequence). J was trimmed by 3 bases and V by 3 bases; bases with no gene match: 6. This chain's CDR3 is CASSSAGTDYEQYF. CDR3 bases: TGTGCCAGCAGCTCTGCCGGGACAGACTACGAGCAGTACTTC.

The chain links TRBV4-1 to TRBJ2-2; weak D call: TRBD1 (5 bases). V was shortened by 3 bases and J by 4 bases, with 12 bases between the two germline ends. Germline V CDR1 and CDR2: MGHRA, YSYEKL. The CDR3 length is 15 residues. The CDR3 DNA sequence: TGCGCCAGCAGCCACCAGGGCCCCAGCACCGGGGAGCTGTTTTTT. It specifies CASSHQGPSTGELFF.

V usage is TRBV29-1 and J usage is TRBJ2-5; TRBD2 matches at 7 bases. The germline CDR1 and CDR2 sequences are SQVTM and ANQGSEA. V lost 4 bases and J lost 7; bases outside the gene matches: 12. This CDR3 region has 14 residues. CDR3 amino acids: CSVGVREVGVTQYF. The CDR3 region has the DNA TGCAGCGTTGGGGTCCGGGAGGTGGGGGTGACCCAGTACTTC.

The chain employs TRBV11-2 and TRBJ2-1; a possible D gene is TRBD2 (5 bases). The CDR3 contains 14 residues. The V end lost 6 bases, the J end lost 10 bases, and 19 bases lay between the germline ends. The germline gives CDR1 SGHAT, CDR2 FQNNGV. DNA for the CDR3: TGTGCCAGCAGTTCGACCCGGGGAGTCAGCGAGCAGTTCTTC. Amino acids: CASSSTRGVSEQFF.

V is TRBV5-6 and J is TRBJ2-7; 9 bases line up with TRBD2. The V segment lost 3 bases and the J segment 4 bases; nucleotides outside the gene matches: 14. The CDR3 sequence is 17 residues long. Germline-derived CDR1 and CDR2 are SGHDT and YYEEEE. In DNA form, the CDR3 reads TGTGCCAGCAGCTCCCGATTAGCGGGAGTATCCGCTTACGAGCAGTACTTC. Its translation is CASSSRLAGVSAYEQYF.

Regarding this clone: Germline is not matched at one junction end, which may reflect a read error. The chain joins TRBV7-9 to TRBJ1-2; D unclear. Germline V lookup: CDR1 SEHNR, CDR2 FQNEAQ (reference sequence). The CDR3 extends over 13 amino acids. In DNA form, the CDR3 reads TGTTCCAGCAGCTTAGGGCAGGCATCGGGCTACACCTTC. Translating it yields CSSSLGQASGYTF.

The chain uses TRBV11-2 and TRBJ2-2; 8 nucleotides match TRBD2. V shed 4 bases and J 6 bases; nucleotides not matched to a gene: 7. The CDR3 loop spans 15 amino acids. Germline V gene sequence: CDR1 SGHAT, CDR2 FQNNGV. CDR3 nucleotide sequence: TGTGCCAGCAGCTCCAGGAGCGGGGGTCCCGGGGAGCTGTTTTTT. Translated: CASSSRSGGPGELFF.

V usage is TRBV5-6 and J usage is TRBJ1-3, with 8 nucleotides matching TRBD1. Germline-derived CDR1 and CDR2 are SGHDT and YYEEEE. Losses at the gene ends were 4 bases for V and 0 bases for J; bases not matched to a gene: 3. The CDR3 has 15 amino acids. The CDR3, as DNA: TGTGCCAGCAGCCCAGGGGGCCGCTCTGGAAACACCATATATTTT. It codes for CASSPGGRSGNTIYF.

The chain joins TRBV5-1 to TRBJ2-7; 7 bases are shared with TRBD1. Unmatched junction bases numbered 8, after V lost 3 bases and J lost 2 bases. The CDR3 runs to 15 residues. Per the germline V gene, CDR1 is SGHRS and CDR2 is YFSETQ. This CDR3 is CASSSLGQKTYEQYF. The CDR3 region has the DNA TGCGCCAGCAGCTCCTTGGGACAGAAAACCTACGAGCAGTACTTC.

The chain employs TRBV10-3 and TRBJ2-1; 10 nucleotides align to TRBD2. The CDR3 extends over 15 amino acids. J gave up 6 bases and V 2 bases, and 4 bases lay outside the gene matches. From germline, CDR1 is ENHRY and CDR2 SYGVKD. The CDR3 reads CAISESGGAGNEQFF. The CDR3 DNA reads as TGTGCCATCAGTGAGAGCGGGGGGGCCGGCAATGAGCAGTTCTTC.

This rearrangement joins TRBV6-5 to TRBJ1-6, with 9 bases that match TRBD1. The CDR3 consists of 15 residues. From germline, CDR1 is MNHEY and CDR2 SVGAGI. V shed 6 bases, J shed 7 bases, and the junction held 7 bases outside the gene matches. CDR3 sequence: CASRPLGQGNSPLHF. Written as DNA, the CDR3 is TGTGCCAGCAGACCTCTTGGACAGGGGAATTCACCCCTCCACTTT.

This clone was picked up a small number of times. The V gene is TRBV2, the J gene TRBJ1-3, with D uncertain. V lost 7 bases and J lost 0, with 10 bases in between. The germline gives CDR1 SNHLY, CDR2 FYNNEI. The CDR3 totals 14 residues. CDR3 sequence (DNA): TGTGCCAGCACCGGGGTGAGCTCTGGAAACACCATATATTTT. Translating gives CASTGVSSGNTIYF.

V gene TRBV14 combines with J gene TRBJ2-1; D might be TRBD2 (6 bases). CDR3 size: 15 residues. Trimming cost V 4 bases and J 0 bases, with 10 bases left between them. Germline V gene data show CDR1 as SGHDN and CDR2 as FVKESK. The CDR3 here is CASSRGTPSYNEQFF. DNA of the CDR3: TGTGCCAGCAGCCGCGGGACTCCCTCCTACAATGAGCAGTTCTTC.

The table lists this clone with a count of one. The chain links TRBV7-6 to TRBJ2-1; possible D gene TRBD1, 6 bases. V was shortened by 5 bases and J by 1 base, with 12 bases between the two germline ends. The length of the CDR3 is 15 residues. Germline CDR1 SGHVS, CDR2 FNYEAQ. The CDR3 sequence is CASSPGHGSYNEQFF. For the CDR3, the DNA is TGTGCCAGCAGCCCGGGACATGGGTCCTACAATGAGCAGTTCTTC.

The chain employs TRBV18 and TRBJ2-3; possibly TRBD1 for D (6 bases). Trimming cost V 0 bases and J 8 bases, with 6 bases left between them. Germline V gene lookup returns CDR1 KGHSH and CDR2 LQKENI. This CDR3 has 12 residues. The CDR3 protein is CASSPPDSTQYF. CDR3 sequence (DNA): TGTGCCAGCTCACCACCGGACAGTACGCAGTATTTT.

The chain recombines TRBV27 with TRBJ1-1, with D unresolved. V lost 8 bases and J 1 base, leaving 20 bases between the germline ends. Per germline, CDR1 MNHEY and CDR2 SMNVEV (reference sequence). The CDR3 is 16 amino acids. The CDR3 loop reads CASALSGSLSNTEAFF. CDR3 nucleotide sequence: TGTGCCAGCGCGCTGTCGGGGTCCCTCTCGAACACTGAAGCTTTCTTT.

There are a few counts of this clone. The chain has TRBV28 and TRBJ2-1; D possibly corresponds to TRBD1 (5 bases). V was clipped by 4 bases and J by 10 bases, with 14 bases between them. The CDR3 spans 13 residues. Germline V gene lookup returns CDR1 MDHEN and CDR2 SYDVKM. CDR3 protein: CASSSLLGREQFF. CDR3 bases: TGTGCCAGCAGTTCCTTATTGGGGCGGGAGCAGTTCTTC.